This TCR beta chain was documented in a study of shared clonotypes between healthy human individuals. Study-wide findings and caveats: The represented genetic and exposure-history diversity was limited by the small number of donors.

As regards this clone: As yet, its antigen is unknown.

The germline V gene encodes CDR1 SNHLY and CDR2 FYNNEI. This CDR3 contains 13 residues. The germline V and J ends were trimmed by 1 base and 1 base, with 4 bases remaining between them. Naive CD8 cells, CD45RO-negative and positively selected for CCR7, excluded terminally differentiated effector memory CD45RA+ cells. Some clones are missing from TCRdb's copy, which holds only in-frame ones; the method was immunoSEQ multiplex PCR. The data contain millions of clones, about 95% of them singletons. Sequencing was carried out using naive CD8+ T cells sorted from blood. The genes are TRBV2 and TRBJ2-5; D unresolved. This clonotype was obtained from a man younger than 35 in good health. The CDR3 sequence: CASSEEPQETQYF. DNA of the CDR3: TGTGCCAGCAGTGAAGAACCCCAAGAGACCCAGTACTTC. Combining the CDR3 with reference TRBV2 and TRBJ2-5 gives the whole variable domain EPEVTQTPSHQVTQMGQEVILRCVPISNHLYFYWYRQILGQKVEFLVSFYNNEISEKSEIFDDQFSVERPDGSNFTLKIRSTKLEDSAMYFCASSEEPQETQYFGPGTRLLVL.